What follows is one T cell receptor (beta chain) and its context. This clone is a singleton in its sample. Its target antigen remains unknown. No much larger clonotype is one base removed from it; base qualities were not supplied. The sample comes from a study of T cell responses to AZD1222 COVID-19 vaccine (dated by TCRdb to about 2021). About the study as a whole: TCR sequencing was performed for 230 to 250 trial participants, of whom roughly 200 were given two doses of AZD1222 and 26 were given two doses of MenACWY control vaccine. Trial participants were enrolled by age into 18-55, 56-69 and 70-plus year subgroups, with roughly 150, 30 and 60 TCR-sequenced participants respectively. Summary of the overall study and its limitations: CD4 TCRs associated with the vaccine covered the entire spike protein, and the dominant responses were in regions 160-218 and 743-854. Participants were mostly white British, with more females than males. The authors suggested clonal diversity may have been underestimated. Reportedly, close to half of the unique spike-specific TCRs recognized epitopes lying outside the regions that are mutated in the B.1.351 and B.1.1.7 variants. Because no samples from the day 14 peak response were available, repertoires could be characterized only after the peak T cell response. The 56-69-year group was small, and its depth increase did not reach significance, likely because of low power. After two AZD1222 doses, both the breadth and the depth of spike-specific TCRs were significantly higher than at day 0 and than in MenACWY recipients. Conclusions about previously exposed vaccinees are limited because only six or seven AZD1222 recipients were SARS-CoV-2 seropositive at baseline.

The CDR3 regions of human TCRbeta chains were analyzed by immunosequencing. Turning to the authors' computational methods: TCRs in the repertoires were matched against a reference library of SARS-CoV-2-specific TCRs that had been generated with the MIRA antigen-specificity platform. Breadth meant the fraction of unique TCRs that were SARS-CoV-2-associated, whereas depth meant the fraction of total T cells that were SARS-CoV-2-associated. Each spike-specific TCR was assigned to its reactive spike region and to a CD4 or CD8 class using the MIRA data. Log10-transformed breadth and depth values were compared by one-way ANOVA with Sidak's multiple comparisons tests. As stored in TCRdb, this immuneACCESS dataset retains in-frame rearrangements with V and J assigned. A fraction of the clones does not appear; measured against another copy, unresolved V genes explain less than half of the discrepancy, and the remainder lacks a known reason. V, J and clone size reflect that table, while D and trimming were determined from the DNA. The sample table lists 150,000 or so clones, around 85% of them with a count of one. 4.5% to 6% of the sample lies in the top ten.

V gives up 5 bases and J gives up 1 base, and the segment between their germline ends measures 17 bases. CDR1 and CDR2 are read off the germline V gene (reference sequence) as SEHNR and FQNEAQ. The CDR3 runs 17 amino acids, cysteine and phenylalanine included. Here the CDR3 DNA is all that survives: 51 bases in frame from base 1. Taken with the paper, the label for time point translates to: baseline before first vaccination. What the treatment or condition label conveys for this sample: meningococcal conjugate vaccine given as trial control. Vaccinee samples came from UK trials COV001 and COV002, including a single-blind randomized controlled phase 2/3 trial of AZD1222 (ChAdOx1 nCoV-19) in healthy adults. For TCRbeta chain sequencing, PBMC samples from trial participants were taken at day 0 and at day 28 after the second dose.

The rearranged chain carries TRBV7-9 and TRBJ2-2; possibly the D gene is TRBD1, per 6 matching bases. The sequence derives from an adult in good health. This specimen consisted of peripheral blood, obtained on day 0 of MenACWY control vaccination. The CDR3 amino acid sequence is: CASSPARGIRNTGELFF. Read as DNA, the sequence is TGTGCCAGCAGCCCCGCGAGGGGGATTAGGAACACCGGGGAGCTGTTTTTT.